The following is a T cell receptor beta chain sequence with its context. The germline CDR1 and CDR2 sequences are WSHSY and SAAADI. This CDR3 has 13 residues. Trimming pared 6 bases from V and 4 bases from J, leaving 9 bases between. The data were obtained in a study of shared T cell receptors in the human thymus. The data were produced by immunoSEQ multiplex PCR, yet TCRdb's version contains in-frame clones alone and is incomplete. The sample lists about 660,000 clones, more than 70% occurring once. The same sample was also studied in work on human thymus T cells.

The sample was thymocytes. V is TRBV10-2 and J is TRBJ2-2; D might be TRBD1 (5 bases). The clonotype was recovered from a boy younger than two with a congenital heart defect. The CDR3 region is CASRGRGTGELFF. CDR3 coding DNA: TGCGCCAGCAGGGGAAGGGGCACCGGGGAGCTGTTTTTT.